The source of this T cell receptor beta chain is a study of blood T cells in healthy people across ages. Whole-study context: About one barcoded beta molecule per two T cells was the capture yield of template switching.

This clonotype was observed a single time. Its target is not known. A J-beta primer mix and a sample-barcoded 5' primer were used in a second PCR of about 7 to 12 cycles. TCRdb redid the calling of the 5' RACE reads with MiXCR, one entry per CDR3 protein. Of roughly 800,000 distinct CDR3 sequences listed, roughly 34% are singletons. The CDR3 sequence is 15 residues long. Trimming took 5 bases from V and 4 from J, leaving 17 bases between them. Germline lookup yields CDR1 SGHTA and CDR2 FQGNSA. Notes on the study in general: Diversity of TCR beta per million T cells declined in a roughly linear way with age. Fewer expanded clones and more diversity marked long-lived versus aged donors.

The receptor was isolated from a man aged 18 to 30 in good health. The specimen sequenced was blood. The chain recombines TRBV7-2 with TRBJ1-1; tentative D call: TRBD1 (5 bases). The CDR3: CASSPTPRVGTEAFF. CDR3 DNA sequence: TGTGCCAGCAGCCCCACCCCCAGGGTGGGCACTGAAGCTTTCTTT.